The present TCR beta chain was sequenced within a study of OX40 agonist ivuxolimab in advanced cancers. The CDR3 is 15 residues long. The V gene end was trimmed by 3 bases and the J gene end by 5 bases; junction bases not matched to a gene: 4. CDR1 SGHAT and CDR2 FQNNGV come from the germline V gene. Study conclusions and caveats: Partial responders dosed at 0.1-3.0 mg/kg displayed clonal expansion ranking among the lowest.

This clone was detected once. Its antigen is as yet unknown. Profiled with immunoSEQ multiplex PCR; TCRdb holds only in-frame clones, not every one. The sample contains 84,000 or so clones, about 80% of which appear only once. J is TRBJ1-5 and V is TRBV11-2, with 10 bases lining up with TRBD1. The material sequenced was CD4+ or CD8+ T cells sorted from blood, taken in a trial of the OX40 agonist ivuxolimab. The sequence was obtained from an adult with an advanced solid tumor such as melanoma, head and neck, liver or kidney cancer. The CDR3 DNA follows: TGTGCCAGCAGCTTGGGACAGGGGACGGATCAGCCCCAGCATTTT. It translates to CASSLGQGTDQPQHF.